Listed here are 32 T cell receptor beta chains from one sample, sequenced in a study of shared clonotypes between healthy human individuals. TCRdb keeps only in-frame clones here, not all; method: immunoSEQ multiplex PCR. The table records around 2.3 million clones, around 95% of them present only once. What was sequenced was naive CD4+ T cells sorted from blood. Subset indicated: CD45RA+ positively selected. Every receptor here comes from a man between 18 and 35 years old in good health.

This chain connects TRBV2 to TRBJ1-1; D uncertain. V was shortened by 7 bases and J by 7 bases, with 16 bases between the two germline ends. This CDR3 is 13 amino acids long. From germline, CDR1 is SNHLY and CDR2 FYNNEI. In DNA form, the CDR3 reads TGTGCCAGCACGGGGTATACGTCCTTTGAAGCTTTCTTT. Encoded protein: CASTGYTSFEAFF.

This rearrangement joins TRBV30 to TRBJ2-7; possible D gene TRBD1, 6 bases. The CDR3 is 12 amino acids. CDR1 and CDR2 from the germline V gene are GTSNPN and SVGIG (reference sequence). Trimming stripped 8 bases from V and 0 bases from J, with 11 bases between. CDR3 sequence: CAGRDNSYEQYF. CDR3 bases: TGTGCCGGCCGGGACAACTCCTACGAGCAGTACTTC. Based on the CDR3 plus reference TRBV30 and TRBJ2-7, the full variable domain is SQTIHQWPATLVQPVGSPLSLECTVEGTSNPNLYWYRQAAGRGLQLLFYSVGIGQISSEVPQNLSASRPQDRQFILSSKKLLLSDSGFYLCAGRDNSYEQYFGPGTRLTVT.

The count of this clone is one. The V and J genes are TRBV2 and TRBJ2-1; TRBD2 agrees at 7 bases. With 8 bases clipped from V and 0 bases from J, the junction kept 1 base outside the gene matches. Germline loops: CDR1 SNHLY, CDR2 FYNNEI. There are 13 residues in the CDR3. This CDR3 reads CASRDYSYNEQFF. CDR3 DNA sequence: TGTGCCAGCCGGGACTACTCCTACAATGAGCAGTTCTTC. The full variable domain, with the rest looked up from reference TRBV2 and TRBJ2-1, is EPEVTQTPSHQVTQMGQEVILRCVPISNHLYFYWYRQILGQKVEFLVSFYNNEISEKSEIFDDQFSVERPDGSNFTLKIRSTKLEDSAMYFCASRDYSYNEQFFGPGTRLTVL.

J is TRBJ1-1 and V is TRBV7-9; weak D call: TRBD1 (5 bases). Between the trimmed V and J ends, which lost 1 base and 3 bases, there was a span of 15 bases. CDR3 length: 16 residues. Germline CDR1 reads SEHNR; CDR2 reads FQNEAQ (reference sequence). The CDR3 is CASSLGPGRVDTEAFF. The CDR3 bases are TGTGCCAGCAGCTTAGGCCCGGGACGTGTGGACACTGAAGCTTTCTTT.

V gene TRBV19 combines with J gene TRBJ1-1; D uncertain. The V and J ends lost 1 base and 12 bases respectively, with 27 bases between them. The CDR3 has 17 amino acids. The V gene's germline CDR1 is LNHDA and CDR2 SQIVND (reference sequence). The CDR3 nucleotides read TGTGCCAGTAGTATAGCTGGAGGTTTCAGTGGGCTACGGACCCCTTTCTTT. Its protein is CASSIAGGFSGLRTPFF.

J is TRBJ1-5 and V is TRBV30, with unresolved D. This CDR3 region has 15 residues. Germline V CDR1 and CDR2: GTSNPN, SVGIG (reference sequence). V lost 2 bases and J 4 bases, leaving 15 bases between the germline ends. CDR3 in DNA: TGTGCCTGGAGTCCTTCACGGACGGCGAATCAGCCCCAGCATTTT. Protein product: CAWSPSRTANQPQHF. Full variable domain (rest looked up from reference TRBV30 and TRBJ1-5): SQTIHQWPATLVQPVGSPLSLECTVEGTSNPNLYWYRQAAGRGLQLLFYSVGIGQISSEVPQNLSASRPQDRQFILSSKKLLLSDSGFYLCAWSPSRTANQPQHFGDGTRLSIL.

The CDR3 sequence: CASSVNSGSIYEQYF. The CDR3 nucleotides read TGTGCCAGCAGCGTCAATAGCGGGAGTATCTACGAGCAGTACTTC. The chain employs TRBV7-8 and TRBJ2-7; 9 bases match TRBD2. Germline V lookup: CDR1 SGHVS, CDR2 FQNEAQ. The CDR3 loop spans 15 amino acids. The J segment lost 3 bases and the V segment lost 5 bases, leaving 8 bases of the junction unmatched.

Written as DNA, the CDR3 is TGTGCCACCGAGATAGGTAGCGGGGGCTACAATGAGCAGTTCTTC. This codes for CATEIGSGGYNEQFF. The J gene is TRBJ2-1, the V gene TRBV18; 9 bases line up with TRBD2. V shed 10 bases, J shed 3 bases, and the junction held 10 bases outside the gene matches. Germline lookup yields CDR1 KGHSH and CDR2 LQKENI. The CDR3 contains 15 residues.

The gene calls are TRBV28 and TRBJ2-7; TRBD1 matches 8 bases. The J segment lost 0 bases and the V segment lost 5 bases, leaving 6 bases of the junction unmatched. Per the germline V gene, CDR1 is MDHEN and CDR2 is SYDVKM. The CDR3 spans 15 residues. DNA for the CDR3: TGTGCCAGCAGTGGACAGGGTCTAAGCTCCTACGAGCAGTACTTC. This sequence encodes CASSGQGLSSYEQYF.

The genes are TRBV10-1 and TRBJ2-2; D is uncertain. This CDR3 has 14 amino acids. CDR1 WNHNN and CDR2 SYGVQD come from the germline V gene (reference sequence). Trimming left V 0 bases short and J 4 bases short, with 6 bases between. CDR3 loop: CASSESYVTGELFF. The CDR3 bases are TGCGCCAGCAGTGAGTCATACGTCACCGGGGAGCTGTTTTTT.

The chain employs TRBV6-1 and TRBJ2-1; D possibly matches TRBD1 or TRBD2 (5 bases each). The CDR3 consists of 13 residues. The V end lost 2 bases, the J end lost 11 bases, and 13 bases lay between the germline ends. Per germline, CDR1 MNHNS and CDR2 SASEGT. Written as DNA, the CDR3 is TGTGCCAGCAGTGAAATTGCCTGGGGACAGCAGTTCTTC. Residues: CASSEIAWGQQFF.

The J gene is TRBJ2-5, the V gene TRBV11-2, with D unresolved. V lost 6 bases to trimming and J lost 3 bases, with 11 bases between them. Germline V gene sequence: CDR1 SGHAT, CDR2 FQNNGV. The CDR3 is 13 amino acids. CDR3 nucleotide sequence: TGTGCCAGCAGTCGTTCGGGTAAAGAGACCCAGTACTTC. Translated, it gives CASSRSGKETQYF. The complete variable domain, with remaining parts taken from reference TRBV11-2 and TRBJ2-5, reads EAGVAQSPRYKIIEKRQSVAFWCNPISGHATLYWYQQILGQGPKLLIQFQNNGVVDDSQLPKDRFSAERLKGVDSTLKIQPAKLEDSAVYLCASSRSGKETQYFGPGTRLLVL.

V and J are TRBV5-8 and TRBJ2-3; 7 bases agree with TRBD1. The J segment lost 4 bases and the V segment lost 0 bases, leaving 5 bases of the junction unmatched. CDR1 is SGHTS and CDR2 is YDEGEE in the germline V gene. This CDR3 comprises 15 residues. The CDR3 sequence: CASSLDRGGSDTQYF. The CDR3 DNA follows: TGTGCCAGCAGCTTGGACAGGGGTGGTTCAGATACGCAGTATTTT.

The chain combines TRBV11-2 with TRBJ2-4, with 12 bases identical to TRBD2. The length of the CDR3 is 16 residues. Germline-derived CDR1 and CDR2 are SGHAT and FQNNGV. V shed 5 bases and J 3 bases; nucleotides not matched to a gene: 5. Here the CDR3 DNA reads TGTGCCAGCAGCGAACTAGCGGGGGGCGTCAAAAACATTCAGTACTTC. As protein: CASSELAGGVKNIQYF.

This clone was detected once. The rearrangement links TRBV6-6 to TRBJ2-7; 13 positions agree with TRBD2. This CDR3 has 15 residues. Germline V gives CDR1 MNHNY, CDR2 SVGAGI (reference sequence). With V trimmed by 6 bases and J by 4 bases, 6 bases remained unmatched. The CDR3 here is CASRPGTSGMYEQYF. CDR3 coding DNA: TGTGCCAGCAGGCCCGGGACTAGCGGGATGTACGAGCAGTACTTC.

The gene calls are TRBV28 and TRBJ2-1; 12 bases are a match to TRBD2. The V gene's germline CDR1 is MDHEN and CDR2 SYDVKM. This CDR3 spans 17 amino acids. V was pared by 6 bases and J by 3 bases, with 9 bases of the junction left unmatched. For the CDR3, the DNA is TGTGCCAGCAGCGCACATCGACTAGCGGGAGTCTACAATGAGCAGTTCTTC. Protein: CASSAHRLAGVYNEQFF.

The chain links TRBV18 to TRBJ2-1, with TRBD1 identical over 8 bases. Trimming removed 5 bases from V and 7 bases from J; junction bases left unmatched: 10. Germline loops: CDR1 KGHSH, CDR2 LQKENI. The CDR3 runs to 15 residues. The CDR3 nucleotides are TGTGCCAGCTCAACAGGACAGGGAATGGGTAATGAGCAGTTCTTC. This encodes CASSTGQGMGNEQFF.

The V gene is TRBV29-1, the J gene TRBJ2-3; TRBD1 agrees at 7 bases. The CDR3 length is 14 residues. The junction had 4 bases not matched to a gene; V was cut back by 2 bases and J by 2 bases. Germline V gene lookup returns CDR1 SQVTM and CDR2 ANQGSEA. The CDR3 DNA sequence: TGCAGCGTTGAAACGGACAGGCACACAGATACGCAGTATTTT. It encodes CSVETDRHTDTQYF.

The rearrangement uses TRBV5-6 and TRBJ1-6; the D is unclear. The CDR3 contains 13 residues. Looked up from germline, CDR1 is SGHDT and CDR2 is YYEEEE. Between the trimmed V and J ends, which lost 0 bases and 7 bases, there was a span of 5 bases. The CDR3 reads CASSLAGNSPLHF. The CDR3 nucleotides read TGTGCCAGCAGCTTGGCGGGGAATTCACCCCTCCACTTT.

This clone appeared once. V and J are TRBV5-1 and TRBJ2-5, with 12 bases that match TRBD2. V lost 4 bases to trimming and J lost 1 base; unmatched junction nucleotides: 14. This CDR3 contains 19 residues. Germline loops: CDR1 SGHRS, CDR2 YFSETQ. CDR3 sequence: CASSGTRTSGVAGQETQYF. The CDR3 DNA reads TGCGCCAGCAGCGGGACCAGGACTAGCGGGGTGGCGGGCCAAGAGACCCAGTACTTC.

V and J are TRBV4-1 and TRBJ2-2; TRBD1 matches at 9 bases. V lost 2 bases to trimming and J lost 9 bases; unmatched junction nucleotides: 7. Germline CDR1 and CDR2: MGHRA and YSYEKL. The CDR3 runs 15 residues. CDR3 in amino acids: CASSQPGQGSRELFF. As DNA, the CDR3 is TGCGCCAGCAGCCAACCGGGACAGGGTAGCCGGGAGCTGTTTTTT.

This chain links TRBV2 with TRBJ2-3; 15 bases fit TRBD2. After removal of 7 bases from V and 2 bases from J, the junction contained 4 bases not matched to a gene. Germline CDR1 reads SNHLY; CDR2 reads FYNNEI. The CDR3 is 16 residues long. The chain's CDR3 is CASIGLAGGSTDTQYF. CDR3 in DNA: TGTGCCAGCATCGGACTAGCGGGGGGGTCCACAGATACGCAGTATTTT.

This clone came up once. V and J are TRBV5-1 and TRBJ1-6, with unresolved D. The CDR3 length is 13 residues. Germline CDR1 and CDR2: SGHRS and YFSETQ. V was pared by 3 bases and J by 8 bases, with 9 bases between. This CDR3 is CASSSQDYSPLHF. The CDR3 coding sequence is TGCGCCAGCAGCTCCCAGGACTATTCACCCCTCCACTTT.

This chain connects TRBV14 to TRBJ1-5; no clear D. This CDR3 comprises 15 residues. Germline CDR1 reads SGHDN; CDR2 reads FVKESK. The V gene lost 2 bases and the J gene lost 2 bases, with 10 bases spanning the gap. The CDR3 coding sequence is TGTGCCAGCAGCCAATTTTTAGGATGCAATCAGCCCCAGCATTTT. Amino acid sequence: CASSQFLGCNQPQHF.

Comments on this clone: Distinct nucleotide sequences in the sample also encode this CDR3. CDR3 loop: CASSLGSETQYF. The CDR3 nucleotides read TGCGCCAGCAGCTTGGGAAGTGAGACCCAGTACTTC. The chain is built from TRBV5-1 and TRBJ2-5; D is unresolved. CDR1 SGHRS and CDR2 YFSETQ come from the germline V gene. V was shortened by 0 bases and J by 5 bases, with 5 bases between the two germline ends. CDR3 length equals 12 residues.

V and J are TRBV11-2 and TRBJ1-2; weak D call: TRBD1 (5 bases). The V gene lost 4 bases and the J gene lost 8 bases, with 17 bases spanning the gap. Germline V gives CDR1 SGHAT, CDR2 FQNNGV. There are 14 residues in the CDR3. CDR3 DNA: TGTGCCAGCAGCTCCTCATATGGGGGAATGGGCTACACCTTC. Its protein product is CASSSSYGGMGYTF. Combining the CDR3 with reference TRBV11-2 and TRBJ1-2 gives the whole variable domain EAGVAQSPRYKIIEKRQSVAFWCNPISGHATLYWYQQILGQGPKLLIQFQNNGVVDDSQLPKDRFSAERLKGVDSTLKIQPAKLEDSAVYLCASSSSYGGMGYTFGSGTRLTVV.

V usage is TRBV25-1 and J usage is TRBJ2-1; TRBD1 aligns across 10 bases. The ends lost 0 bases at V and 8 bases at J; junction bases unmatched: 7. This CDR3 is built from 16 residues. In germline, CDR1 is MGHDK, CDR2 SYGVNS. The CDR3 here is CASSEYRGTGADEQFF. CDR3 DNA: TGTGCCAGCAGTGAATATAGAGGGACAGGGGCGGATGAGCAGTTCTTC.

This clone was counted once. This CDR3 reads CASSTGGAETQYF. In DNA form, the CDR3 reads TGTGCCAGCAGCACCGGAGGGGCGGAGACCCAGTACTTC. V usage is TRBV11-2 and J usage is TRBJ2-5; D is possibly TRBD2 (6 bases). V was shortened by 5 bases and J by 5 bases, with 12 bases between the two germline ends. Germline V lookup: CDR1 SGHAT, CDR2 FQNNGV. The CDR3 runs to 13 residues.

This clone was detected once. V gene TRBV7-3 combines with J gene TRBJ2-1, with a weak D call TRBD2 (5 bases). This CDR3 is built from 14 residues. Germline CDR1 is SGHTA and CDR2 is FQGTGA. The germline V and J ends were trimmed by 0 bases and 15 bases, with 18 bases remaining between them. The CDR3 bases are TGTGCCAGCAGCTTAACTGGGAGCTCGGAACGTCCGTTCTTC. It codes for CASSLTGSSERPFF.

The rearrangement uses TRBV25-1 and TRBJ1-4, with 7 nucleotides matching TRBD1. The CDR3 is 13 amino acids. Trimming at V came to 5 bases and at J to 15 bases, leaving 12 bases not matched to a gene. Germline assignment: CDR1 MGHDK and CDR2 SYGVNS. The CDR3: CASSNQGGSWMFF. CDR3 sequence (DNA): TGTGCCAGCAGTAACCAGGGGGGGTCTTGGATGTTTTTT. The full variable domain, completed using reference TRBV25-1 and TRBJ1-4, is EADIYQTPRYLVIGTGKKITLECSQTMGHDKMYWYQQDPGMELHLIHYSYGVNSTEKGDLSSESTVSRIRTEHFPLTLESARPSHTSQYLCASSNQGGSWMFFGSGTQLSVL.

In DNA form, the CDR3 reads TGTGCCTGGAGTGGGTCGATTAACTATGGCTACACCTTC. Translation gives CAWSGSINYGYTF. The V and J genes are TRBV30 and TRBJ1-2; D is ambiguous. The CDR3 contains 13 residues. Trimming shortened V by 1 base and J by 1 base, and 7 bases separated the two germline ends. Germline-derived CDR1 and CDR2 are GTSNPN and SVGIG (reference sequence). Variable domain in full (rest from reference TRBV30 and TRBJ1-2): SQTIHQWPATLVQPVGSPLSLECTVEGTSNPNLYWYRQAAGRGLQLLFYSVGIGQISSEVPQNLSASRPQDRQFILSSKKLLLSDSGFYLCAWSGSINYGYTFGSGTRLTVV.

J is TRBJ1-2 and V is TRBV7-2; weak D call: TRBD1 (5 bases). This CDR3 has 13 residues. V lost 8 bases and J 8 bases, leaving 18 bases between the germline ends. Germline V lookup: CDR1 SGHTA, CDR2 FQGNSA. CDR3 region: CASSTPSGRGYTF. CDR3 DNA sequence: TGTGCCAGCTCCACCCCATCGGGACGCGGCTACACCTTC.